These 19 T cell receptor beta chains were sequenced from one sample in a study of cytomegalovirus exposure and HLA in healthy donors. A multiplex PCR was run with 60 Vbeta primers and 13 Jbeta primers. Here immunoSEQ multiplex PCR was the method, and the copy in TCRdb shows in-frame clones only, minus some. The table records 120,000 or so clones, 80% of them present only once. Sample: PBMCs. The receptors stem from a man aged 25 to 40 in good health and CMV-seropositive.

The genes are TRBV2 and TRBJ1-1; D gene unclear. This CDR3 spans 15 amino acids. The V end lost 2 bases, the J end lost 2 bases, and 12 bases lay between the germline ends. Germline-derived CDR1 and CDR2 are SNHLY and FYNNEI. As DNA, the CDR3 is TGTGCCAGCAGTGAAAGGAGGCTCAGAAACACTGAAGCTTTCTTT. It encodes CASSERRLRNTEAFF.

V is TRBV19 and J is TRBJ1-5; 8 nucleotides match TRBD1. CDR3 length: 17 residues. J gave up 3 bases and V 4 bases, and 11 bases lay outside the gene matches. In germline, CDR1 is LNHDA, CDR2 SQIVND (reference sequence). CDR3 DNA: TGTGCCAGTAGTAAGGGTGCAGGGGGCTTTACCAATCAGCCCCAGCATTTT. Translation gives CASSKGAGGFTNQPQHF.

CDR3 DNA: TGCGCCAGCAGCCAAGCCTTTGTTTTAAGCAATCAGCCCCAGCATTTT. Amino acids: CASSQAFVLSNQPQHF. This chain links TRBV4-1 with TRBJ1-5; the D is unclear. The V end was cut by 1 base, the J end by 1 base, with 11 bases between. Germline CDR1 reads MGHRA; CDR2 reads YSYEKL. CDR3 length equals 16 residues.

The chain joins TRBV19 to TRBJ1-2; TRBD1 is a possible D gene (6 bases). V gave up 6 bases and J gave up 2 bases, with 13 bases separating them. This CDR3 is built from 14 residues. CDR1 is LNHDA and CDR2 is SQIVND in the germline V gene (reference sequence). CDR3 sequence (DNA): TGTGCCAGTAGCACACAGGGTTCGAACTATGGCTACACCTTC. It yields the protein CASSTQGSNYGYTF.

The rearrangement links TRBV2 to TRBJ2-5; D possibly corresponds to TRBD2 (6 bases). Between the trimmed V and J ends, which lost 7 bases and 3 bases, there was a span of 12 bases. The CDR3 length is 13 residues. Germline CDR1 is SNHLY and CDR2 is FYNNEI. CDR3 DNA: TGTGCCAGCACAATGGGACTTAAAGAGACCCAGTACTTC. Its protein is CASTMGLKETQYF.

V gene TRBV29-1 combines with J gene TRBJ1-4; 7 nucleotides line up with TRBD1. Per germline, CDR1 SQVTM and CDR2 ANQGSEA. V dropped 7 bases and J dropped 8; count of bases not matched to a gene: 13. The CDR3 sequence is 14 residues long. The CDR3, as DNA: TGCAGCGCTCAAAGGGCACAGGGGTACGAAAAACTGTTTTTT. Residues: CSAQRAQGYEKLFF.

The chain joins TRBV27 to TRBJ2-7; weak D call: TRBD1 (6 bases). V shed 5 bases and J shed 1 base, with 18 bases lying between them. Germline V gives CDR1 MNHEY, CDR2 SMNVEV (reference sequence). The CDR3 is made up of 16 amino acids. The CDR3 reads CASSPLGGPRSYEQYF. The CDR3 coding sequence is TGTGCCAGCAGTCCCCTTGGGGGCCCTAGATCCTACGAGCAGTACTTC.

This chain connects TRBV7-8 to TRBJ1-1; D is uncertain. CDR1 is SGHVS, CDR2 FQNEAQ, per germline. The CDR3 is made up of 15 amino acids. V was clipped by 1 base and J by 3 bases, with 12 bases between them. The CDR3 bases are TGTGCCAGCAGCTTAGATCCACTGAGGGACACTGAAGCTTTCTTT. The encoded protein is CASSLDPLRDTEAFF.

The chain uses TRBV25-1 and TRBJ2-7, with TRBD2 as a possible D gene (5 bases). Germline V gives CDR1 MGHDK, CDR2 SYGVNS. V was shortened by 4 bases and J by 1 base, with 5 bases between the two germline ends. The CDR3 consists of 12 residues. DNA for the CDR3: TGTGCCAGCAGTGCGGGGTCCTACGAGCAGTACTTC. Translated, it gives CASSAGSYEQYF.

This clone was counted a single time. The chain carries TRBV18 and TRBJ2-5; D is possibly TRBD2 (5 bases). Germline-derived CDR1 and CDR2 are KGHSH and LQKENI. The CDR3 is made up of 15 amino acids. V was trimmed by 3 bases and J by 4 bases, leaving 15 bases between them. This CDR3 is CASSPSRGMRETQYF. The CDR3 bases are TGTGCCAGCTCACCTTCTCGAGGGATGAGAGAGACCCAGTACTTC.

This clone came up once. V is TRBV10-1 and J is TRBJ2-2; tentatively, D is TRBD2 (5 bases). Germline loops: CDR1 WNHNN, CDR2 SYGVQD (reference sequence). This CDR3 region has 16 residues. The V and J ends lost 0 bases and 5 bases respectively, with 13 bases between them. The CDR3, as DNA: TGCGCCAGCAGTGAGTCGGTCGGGGTCATTACCGGGGAGCTGTTTTTT. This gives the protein CASSESVGVITGELFF.

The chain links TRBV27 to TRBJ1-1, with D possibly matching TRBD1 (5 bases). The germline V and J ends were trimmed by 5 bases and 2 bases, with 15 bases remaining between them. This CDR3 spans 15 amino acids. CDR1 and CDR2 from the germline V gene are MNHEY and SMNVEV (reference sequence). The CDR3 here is CASSVTSRANTEAFF. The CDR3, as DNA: TGTGCCAGCAGTGTGACATCCAGGGCAAACACTGAAGCTTTCTTT.

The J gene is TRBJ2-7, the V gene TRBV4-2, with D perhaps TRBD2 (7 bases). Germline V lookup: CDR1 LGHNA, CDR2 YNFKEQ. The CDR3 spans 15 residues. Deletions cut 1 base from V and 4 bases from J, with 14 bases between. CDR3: CASSQVGGGGYEQYF. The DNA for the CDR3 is TGTGCCAGCAGCCAAGTTGGGGGGGGCGGGTACGAGCAGTACTTC.

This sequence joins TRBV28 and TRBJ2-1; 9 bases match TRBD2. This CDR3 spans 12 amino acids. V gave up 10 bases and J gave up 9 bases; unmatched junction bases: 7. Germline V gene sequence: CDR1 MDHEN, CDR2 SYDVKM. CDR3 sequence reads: CATWRGGSEQFF. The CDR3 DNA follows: TGTGCCACTTGGCGGGGGGGGAGTGAGCAGTTCTTC.

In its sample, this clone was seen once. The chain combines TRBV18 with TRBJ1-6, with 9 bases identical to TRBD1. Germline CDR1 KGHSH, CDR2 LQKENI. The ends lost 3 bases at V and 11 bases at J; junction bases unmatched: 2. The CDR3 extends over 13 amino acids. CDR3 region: CASSPGQGAPLHF. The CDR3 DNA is TGTGCCAGCTCACCGGGACAGGGAGCACCCCTCCACTTT. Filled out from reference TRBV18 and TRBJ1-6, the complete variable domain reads NAGVMQNPRHLVRRRGQEARLRCSPMKGHSHVYWYRQLPEEGLKFMVYLQKENIIDESGMPKERFSAEFPKEGPSILRIQQVVRGDSAAYFCASSPGQGAPLHFGNGTRLTVT.

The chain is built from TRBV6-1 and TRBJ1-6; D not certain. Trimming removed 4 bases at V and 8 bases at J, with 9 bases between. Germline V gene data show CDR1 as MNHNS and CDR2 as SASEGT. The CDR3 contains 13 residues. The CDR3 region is CASSGGRHSPLHF. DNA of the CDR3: TGTGCCAGCAGTGGCGGAAGACATTCACCCCTCCACTTT.

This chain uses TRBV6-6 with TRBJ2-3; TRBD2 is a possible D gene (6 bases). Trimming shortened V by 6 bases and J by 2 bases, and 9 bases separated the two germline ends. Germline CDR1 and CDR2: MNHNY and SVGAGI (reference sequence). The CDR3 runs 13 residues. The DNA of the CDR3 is TGTGCCAGCAGCCGGGACTTCACAGATACGCAGTATTTT. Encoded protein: CASSRDFTDTQYF.

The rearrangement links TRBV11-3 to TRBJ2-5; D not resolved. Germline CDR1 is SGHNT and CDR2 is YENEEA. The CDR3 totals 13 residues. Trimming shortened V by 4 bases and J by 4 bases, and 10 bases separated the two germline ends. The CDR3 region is CASSYTGLETQYF. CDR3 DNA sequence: TGTGCCAGCAGCTACACCGGGTTAGAGACCCAGTACTTC. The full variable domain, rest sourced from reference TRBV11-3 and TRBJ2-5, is EAGVVQSPRYKIIEKKQPVAFWCNPISGHNTLYWYLQNLGQGPELLIRYENEEAVDDSQLPKDRFSAERLKGVDSTLKIQPAELGDSAVYLCASSYTGLETQYFGPGTRLLVL.

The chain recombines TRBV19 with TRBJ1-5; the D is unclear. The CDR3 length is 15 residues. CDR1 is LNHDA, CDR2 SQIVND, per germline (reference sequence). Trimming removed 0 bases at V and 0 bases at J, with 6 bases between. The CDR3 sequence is CASSIEELSNQPQHF. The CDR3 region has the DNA TGTGCCAGTAGTATAGAGGAGCTTAGCAATCAGCCCCAGCATTTT.